This T cell receptor (beta chain) is drawn from a study of radiation and T cells in renal cell carcinoma. Study-level results: Baseline intratumoral clonotype presence is unknown without pretreatment biopsies.

As concerns this clone: Its antigen remains unknown.

Time point: blood 4 weeks post-SBRT, at nephrectomy. Treatment described: 15 Gy SBRT to primary tumor, nephrectomy 4 weeks later. Nephrectomy followed 15 Gy stereotactic body radiation by 4 weeks. Clones were sequenced by immunoSEQ multiplex PCR, and TCRdb holds only the in-frame ones, with some missing. The table includes under 35,000 clones, over 75% detected once. V shed 6 bases and J shed 2 bases, with 17 bases lying between them. This CDR3 region has 16 residues. In germline, CDR1 is LNHDA, CDR2 SQIVND (reference sequence). The chain recombines TRBV19 with TRBJ2-1, with D perhaps matching TRBD1 or TRBD2 (6 bases each). The sequenced sample was blood, obtained from a patient whose treatment included radiotherapy and nephrectomy. The receptor comes from a man in his sixties with renal cell carcinoma. The CDR3 DNA sequence: TGTGCCAGTAGCAGGGGAAGCGGGTTGACCTACAATGAGCAGTTCTTC. Translation: CASSRGSGLTYNEQFF. The whole variable domain, remainder taken from reference TRBV19 and TRBJ2-1, is DGGITQSPKYLFRKEGQNVTLSCEQNLNHDAMYWYRQDPGQGLRLIYYSQIVNDFQKGDIAEGYSVSREKKESFPLTVTSAQKNPTAFYLCASSRGSGLTYNEQFFGPGTRLTVL.